This T cell receptor (beta chain) was observed in a study of blood T cell repertoires in COVID-19. Study at large: Samples taken during acute and convalescent COVID-19 were collected in the United States, Italy and Spain. The analysed material was cDNA or gDNA that came from T cells, B-cell-depleted T cells, or PBMCs.

Method: immunoSEQ multiplex PCR; TCRdb's copy keeps in-frame clones and lacks some. In the table there are about 100,000 clones, less than 90% of which are singletons. V shed 5 bases, J shed 4 bases, and the junction held 13 bases outside the gene matches. The CDR3 sequence is 16 residues long. Germline V gives CDR1 SEHNR, CDR2 FQNEAQ (reference sequence). The sample was peripheral blood. The receptor comes from a man younger than 45 in a cohort sampled during active COVID-19. The gene calls are TRBV7-9 and TRBJ1-2, with TRBD1 identical over 7 bases. CDR3 region: CASSRSGTEFSYGYTF. As DNA, the CDR3 is TGTGCCAGCAGCCGGTCCGGGACAGAATTTTCCTATGGCTACACCTTC.